This T cell receptor beta chain was identified during a study of beta chain features in type 1 diabetes. Regarding the study as a whole: The study left unresolved whether HLA type influences TCRB rearrangement.

This CDR3 is built from 14 residues. Trimming cost V 3 bases and J 2 bases, with 8 bases left between them. The germline V gene encodes CDR1 MNHEY and CDR2 SMNVEV (reference sequence). On this clone itself: Its antigen is currently unknown.

Based on CD45RO/CCR7/CD25/CD127/CD95/CD27, CD4+ regulatory, stem cell-like memory, naive and central memory cells were sorted. TCRB transcripts that were expressed got sequenced, as all of the isolated RNA had been reverse transcribed. This table comes from immunoSEQ multiplex PCR, and its TCRdb copy is limited to in-frame clones, with some not included. The sample has 350,000 or so clones; 15% to 20% are singletons. Sequencing input: naive CD4+ T cells from blood. The chain couples TRBV27 to TRBJ1-5; D unresolved. This receptor was taken from a young woman in good health. The CDR3, as DNA: TGTGCCAGCAGTTTCCGGGATGGCAATCAGCCCCAGCATTTT. It yields the protein CASSFRDGNQPQHF.